These 18 T cell receptor beta chains came from one sample sequenced in a study of T cells in Graves' hyperthyroidism and ophthalmopathy. Using RNA transcripts as the source, TCR beta CDR3 regions were amplified. With the HTBI primer set, the TCR CDR3 went through a first round of RT-PCR. TCRdb passed the multiplex PCR reads through MiXCR, listing each CDR3 protein once. The table has around 350,000 distinct CDR3 sequences, around 16% seen once; the top ten hold roughly a quarter. The sample taken for sequencing was blood. Receptors originate from a woman under 30 with Graves' hyperthyroidism that later progressed to Graves' ophthalmopathy.

The J gene is TRBJ2-1, the V gene TRBV25-1; 9 nucleotides align to TRBD2. CDR3 size: 13 residues. V lost 8 bases and J lost 7; bases outside the gene matches: 6. From germline, CDR1 is MGHDK and CDR2 SYGVNS. This chain's CDR3 is CASLKAGGNEQFF. DNA for the CDR3: TGTGCCAGCCTCAAAGCGGGAGGAAATGAGCAGTTCTTC.

The gene calls are TRBV18 and TRBJ2-2, with a tentative D call TRBD1 (6 bases). The ends were cut back, 2 bases at V and 3 bases at J, with 13 bases in the middle. Germline V gene sequence: CDR1 KGHSH, CDR2 LQKENI. CDR3 length: 16 residues. The CDR3 here is CASSPGGSRDTGELFF. The CDR3 DNA follows: TGTGCCAGCTCACCAGGGGGCTCTAGAGACACCGGGGAGCTGTTTTTT. Filled out from reference TRBV18 and TRBJ2-2, the complete variable domain reads NAGVMQNPRHLVRRRGQEARLRCSPMKGHSHVYWYRQLPEEGLKFMVYLQKENIIDESGMPKERFSAEFPKEGPSILRIQQVVRGDSAAYFCASSPGGSRDTGELFFGEGSRLTVL.

This clonotype was found many times. The CDR3 is CASSTRMDTEAFF. The CDR3 DNA reads as TGTGCCAGCAGTACCAGGATGGACACTGAAGCTTTCTTT. The chain couples TRBV27 to TRBJ1-1; no clear D. The V gene lost 5 bases and the J gene lost 3 bases, with 10 bases spanning the gap. Germline-derived CDR1 and CDR2 are MNHEY and SMNVEV (reference sequence). The CDR3 covers 13 residues.

This clonotype was observed many times. V usage is TRBV20-1 and J usage is TRBJ2-5; TRBD1 matches 7 bases. V lost 6 bases, J lost 4 bases, and 14 bases stayed unmatched. CDR1 DFQATT and CDR2 SNEGSKA come from the germline V gene (reference sequence). The CDR3 is made up of 15 amino acids. The CDR3 bases are TGCAGTGCAAAATCGGTGGCCCGACAGGGAGAGACCCAGTACTTC. This sequence encodes CSAKSVARQGETQYF.

This clonotype came up many times. V gene TRBV28 combines with J gene TRBJ2-1, with D perhaps TRBD1 (6 bases). Trimming took off 8 bases at V and 7 bases at J, with 15 bases between the two ends. The germline CDR1 and CDR2 sequences are MDHEN and SYDVKM. This CDR3 region has 13 residues. The CDR3 is CASSGDRRNEQFF. CDR3 in DNA: TGTGCCAGCTCCGGAGACAGGAGGAATGAGCAGTTCTTC.

This clonotype was detected only a few times. V is TRBV5-1 and J is TRBJ2-6, with 10 nucleotides matching TRBD1. CDR1 is SGHRS, CDR2 YFSETQ, per germline. Unmatched junction bases numbered 15, after V lost 0 bases and J lost 0 bases. The CDR3 spans 22 residues. In DNA, the CDR3 is TGCGCCAGCAGCTTGGGCGCCATCTTACCGGGACAGGGGTCCTCTGGGGCCAACGTCCTGACTTTC. It encodes CASSLGAILPGQGSSGANVLTF.

The chain links TRBV28 to TRBJ2-1; 12 positions agree with TRBD2. Germline V gives CDR1 MDHEN, CDR2 SYDVKM. The junction had 8 bases not matched to a gene; V was cut back by 5 bases and J by 0 bases. CDR3 size: 18 residues. Here the CDR3 DNA reads TGTGCCAGCAGTAGCGGGACTAGCGGGTTGAGCTCCTACAATGAGCAGTTCTTC. Its protein is CASSSGTSGLSSYNEQFF. Full variable domain (missing parts from reference TRBV28 and TRBJ2-1): DVKVTQSSRYLVKRTGEKVFLECVQDMDHENMFWYRQDPGLGLRLIYFSYDVKMKEKGDIPEGYSVSREKKERFSLILESASTNQTSMYLCASSSGTSGLSSYNEQFFGPGTRLTVL.

This clonotype came up many times. The V and J genes are TRBV28 and TRBJ1-1, with 8 bases lining up with TRBD1. The V and J ends lost 6 bases and 0 bases, in that order; junction bases with no gene match: 6. The CDR3 has 15 residues. Germline V lookup: CDR1 MDHEN, CDR2 SYDVKM. This chain's CDR3 is CASSSGGFMNTEAFF. The DNA of the CDR3 is TGTGCCAGCAGCTCAGGGGGCTTCATGAACACTGAAGCTTTCTTT.

Details on this clonotype: Since a much larger clone is just one base distant, this may be a read error. The chain is built from TRBV10-3 and TRBJ2-7, with D possibly matching TRBD1 (6 bases). Per germline, CDR1 ENHRY and CDR2 SYGVKD. The CDR3 has 12 residues. CDR3 sequence: CAISVQGYEQCF. The CDR3 DNA follows: TGTGCCATCAGTGTACAGGGCTACGAGCAGTGCTTC.

The sample holds a few counts of this clonotype. The gene calls are TRBV19 and TRBJ2-5; D not resolved. CDR1 and CDR2 (germline): LNHDA, SQIVND (reference sequence). V was clipped by 4 bases and J by 4 bases, with 10 bases between them. This CDR3 region has 13 residues. The CDR3 here is CASSRVALETQYF. The CDR3 DNA reads as TGTGCCAGTAGTAGGGTAGCACTAGAGACCCAGTACTTC.

This clonotype was seen only a few times. The CDR3 sequence is CATSEPGQVGGTQYF. As DNA, the CDR3 is TGTGCCACCAGTGAACCGGGACAGGTGGGAGGGACCCAGTACTTC. The gene calls are TRBV24-1 and TRBJ2-5; 8 positions agree with TRBD1. The germline CDR1 and CDR2 sequences are KGHDR and SFDVKD. V lost 4 bases, J lost 7 bases, and 10 bases stayed unmatched. CDR3 length: 15 residues.

The chain uses TRBV5-6 and TRBJ2-2; 14 bases are shared with TRBD2. Germline V gene data show CDR1 as SGHDT and CDR2 as YYEEEE. The CDR3 totals 17 residues. V lost 5 bases to trimming and J lost 6 bases; unmatched junction nucleotides: 9. DNA for the CDR3: TGTGCCAGCAGTCGTGGACTAGCGGGAGGTTTTGCCGGGGAGCTGTTTTTT. This sequence encodes CASSRGLAGGFAGELFF.

This clonotype showed up many times. The chain has TRBV7-8 and TRBJ2-7, with D uncertain. Germline V gene sequence: CDR1 SGHVS, CDR2 FQNEAQ. This CDR3 contains 14 residues. V lost 1 base and J 3 bases, leaving 10 bases between the germline ends. The CDR3 is CASSLDRHLYEQYF. CDR3 nucleotides: TGTGCCAGCAGCTTAGATCGACACCTCTACGAGCAGTACTTC.

This clonotype was observed a few times. The CDR3 is CAISESKSQGGTQYF. In DNA, the CDR3 is TGTGCCATCAGTGAGTCGAAGTCTCAGGGCGGGACCCAGTACTTC. The chain links TRBV10-3 to TRBJ2-5; maybe TRBD1 (5 bases). The CDR3 loop spans 15 amino acids. CDR1 ENHRY and CDR2 SYGVKD come from the germline V gene. V shed 0 bases and J shed 7 bases, with 15 bases lying between them.

This clonotype was seen many times. This sequence joins TRBV6-1 and TRBJ2-3; D unresolved. V shed 1 base and J shed 4 bases, with 18 bases lying between them. CDR1 is MNHNS and CDR2 is SASEGT in the germline V gene. The CDR3 has 17 residues. Here the CDR3 reads CASSEGSLFEKSDTQYF. DNA of the CDR3: TGTGCCAGCAGTGAAGGGTCCCTCTTTGAAAAGTCAGATACGCAGTATTTT.

This clonotype was seen only a few times. This CDR3 is CASSSRGHTYEQYF. CDR3 DNA sequence: TGCGCCAGCAGCTCACGGGGCCATACCTACGAGCAGTACTTC. The chain has TRBV5-1 and TRBJ2-7; D tentatively reads TRBD1 or TRBD2 (5 bases each). The germline V gene encodes CDR1 SGHRS and CDR2 YFSETQ. The V gene lost 3 bases and the J gene lost 2 bases, with 12 bases spanning the gap. The CDR3 covers 14 residues. The complete variable domain, with remaining parts taken from reference TRBV5-1 and TRBJ2-7, reads KAGVTQTPRYLIKTRGQQVTLSCSPISGHRSVSWYQQTPGQGLQFLFEYFSETQRNKGNFPGRFSGRQFSNSRSEMNVSTLELGDSALYLCASSSRGHTYEQYFGPGTRLTVT.

The chain uses TRBV4-2 and TRBJ2-5; 10 nucleotides line up with TRBD2. The CDR3 is 17 residues long. Germline trimming cut 0 bases from V and 1 base from J; bases unmatched to any gene: 5. Germline V gives CDR1 LGHNA, CDR2 YNFKEQ. The CDR3 reads CASSQESGLAIQETQYF. The CDR3 DNA reads as TGTGCCAGCAGCCAAGAATCGGGACTAGCGATCCAAGAGACCCAGTACTTC.

This clonotype showed up just a few times. In DNA form, the CDR3 reads TGCAGTGCTCCCGACAGGTCTCTTCGTAATCAGCCCCAGCATTTT. Translation: CSAPDRSLRNQPQHF. V gene TRBV20-1 combines with J gene TRBJ1-5; TRBD1 is a possible D gene (6 bases). The CDR3 sequence is 15 residues long. The V end lost 5 bases, the J end lost 4 bases, and 18 bases lay between the germline ends. The germline V gene has CDR1 DFQATT and CDR2 SNEGSKA (reference sequence).